Below are 30 T cell receptor beta chains sequenced from a single sample in a study of sequential checkpoint blockade in melanoma. Specified treatment: randomized to nivolumab then ipilimumab (arm A) or the reverse (arm B). Clones were read by immunoSEQ multiplex PCR, and TCRdb kept only the in-frame ones, dropping some. The data show about 5,000 clones, roughly 28% seen once. The input for sequencing was tumor tissue (inferred from file names), taken from a patient given nivolumab and ipilimumab in sequence. Receptor source: a human donor with melanoma.

V is TRBV9 and J is TRBJ2-5; 12 bases are a match to TRBD2. From germline, CDR1 is SGDLS and CDR2 YYNGEE. This CDR3 region has 18 residues. V lost 1 base, J lost 4 bases, and 11 bases stayed unmatched. The CDR3 is CASSVQTTSGSWVETQYF. The CDR3, as DNA: TGTGCCAGCAGCGTACAAACGACTAGCGGGAGTTGGGTAGAGACCCAGTACTTC.

Judged by abundance, this clone is medium-sized (0.01 to 0.1%). The V gene is TRBV9, the J gene TRBJ2-1; 8 nucleotides match TRBD2. The CDR3 spans 15 residues. Trimming took 0 bases from V and 6 from J; bases not matched to a gene: 5. Germline assignment: CDR1 SGDLS and CDR2 YYNGEE. The CDR3 protein is CASSVEGREVNEQFF. CDR3 DNA sequence: TGTGCCAGCAGCGTAGAAGGGCGGGAGGTCAATGAGCAGTTCTTC.

This clone has only a few counts. The chain carries TRBV11-3 and TRBJ1-4; TRBD1 matches 8 bases. In germline, CDR1 is SGHNT, CDR2 YENEEA. The J segment lost 7 bases and the V segment lost 5 bases, leaving 6 bases of the junction unmatched. This CDR3 is 14 amino acids long. CDR3 DNA: TGTGCCAGCAGCGCCACAGGGGGGGGTGAAAAACTGTTTTTT. Its translation: CASSATGGGEKLFF.

The chain combines TRBV18 with TRBJ2-7; the match to TRBD2 covers 9 bases. The CDR3 sequence is 17 residues long. Germline values: CDR1 KGHSH, CDR2 LQKENI. The junction had 9 bases not matched to a gene; V was cut back by 3 bases and J by 0 bases. Here the CDR3 reads CASSPAGTSPSSYEQYF. CDR3 sequence (DNA): TGTGCCAGCTCACCGGCCGGGACTAGCCCCAGCTCCTACGAGCAGTACTTC.

This clone is categorized as medium-sized (0.01 to 0.1%). The V call is TRBV11-3, the J call TRBJ2-5; 7 positions match TRBD1. Trimming removed 5 bases from V and 5 bases from J; junction bases left unmatched: 11. Per germline, CDR1 SGHNT and CDR2 YENEEA. The CDR3 is 15 residues long. The CDR3 region is CASSPSGGEMETQYF. Written as DNA, the CDR3 is TGTGCCAGCAGCCCTTCAGGGGGAGAGATGGAGACCCAGTACTTC.

In nucleotides, the CDR3 is TGTGCCAGCAGTTTAGCGGTGGGGTACTACAATGAGCAGTTCTTC. It encodes CASSLAVGYYNEQFF. The gene calls are TRBV28 and TRBJ2-1; D is undetermined. The CDR3 length is 15 residues. Germline CDR1 MDHEN, CDR2 SYDVKM. V lost 2 bases, J lost 3 bases, and 11 bases lay in between.

This clone showed up just a few times. This sequence joins TRBV19 and TRBJ1-5, with 7 positions matching TRBD1. The CDR3 extends over 17 amino acids. The germline gives CDR1 LNHDA, CDR2 SQIVND (reference sequence). Unmatched junction bases numbered 15, after V lost 3 bases and J lost 7 bases. This CDR3 is CASSIQGGTAHEQPQHF. For the CDR3, the DNA is TGTGCCAGTAGTATTCAAGGGGGGACAGCCCACGAGCAGCCCCAGCATTTT.

The chain uses TRBV6-8 and TRBJ2-2, with 7 bases identical to TRBD2. V was clipped by 10 bases and J by 3 bases; unmatched bases: 8. The germline V gene encodes CDR1 MNHGY and CDR2 SAAAGT. The CDR3 has 14 residues. CDR3 nucleotides: TGTGCCATCAGCCCGGGGAGGGACACCGGGGAGCTGTTTTTT. Translated: CAISPGRDTGELFF.

The CDR3 region is CASSFAGTGFTGELFF. CDR3 sequence (DNA): TGCGCCAGCAGCTTCGCCGGGACAGGGTTCACCGGGGAGCTGTTTTTT. This chain uses TRBV5-1 with TRBJ2-2, with 9 bases identical to TRBD1. CDR1 and CDR2 (germline): SGHRS, YFSETQ. This CDR3 has 16 residues. J was trimmed by 4 bases and V by 2 bases; bases with no gene match: 6.

The CDR3 coding sequence is TGTGCCAGCAGTTTATCTGTCGGAGGGGAAAGGGAAGAGACCCAGTACTTC. It yields the protein CASSLSVGGEREETQYF. The V and J genes are TRBV28 and TRBJ2-5; D perhaps matches TRBD2 (6 bases). Trimming pared 1 base from V and 3 bases from J, leaving 18 bases between. The CDR3 is 17 residues long. CDR1 is MDHEN, CDR2 SYDVKM, per germline.

This chain joins TRBV28 and TRBJ2-7; 10 bases agree with TRBD1. CDR3 size: 16 residues. CDR1 MDHEN and CDR2 SYDVKM come from the germline V gene. V gave up 6 bases and J gave up 4 bases; unmatched junction bases: 12. The CDR3 sequence is CASSPWTGGGEYEQYF. The CDR3 DNA follows: TGTGCCAGCAGCCCCTGGACAGGGGGAGGTGAATACGAGCAGTACTTC.

V gene TRBV25-1 combines with J gene TRBJ2-3; 11 nucleotides agree with TRBD2. The junction had 5 bases not matched to a gene; V was cut back by 4 bases and J by 5 bases. This CDR3 region has 15 residues. Germline CDR1 is MGHDK and CDR2 is SYGVNS. The DNA for the CDR3 is TGTGCCAGCAGTGTCGGCCTAGCGGGAGGAGATACGCAGTATTTT. As protein: CASSVGLAGGDTQYF.

This clone is classed as medium-sized. This chain joins TRBV9 and TRBJ2-7, with 11 bases fitting TRBD2. The CDR3 has 16 amino acids. J lost 6 bases, V lost 4 bases, and 12 bases had no gene match. The germline V gene has CDR1 SGDLS and CDR2 YYNGEE. The CDR3 DNA is TGTGCCAGCAGCTCCCGTCTCACTAGCGGGAGCTTCGAGCAGTACTTC. This codes for CASSSRLTSGSFEQYF.

A note on this clone: From the germline J gene comes the end of the CDR3, since the read stops 1 residue before it. The chain is built from TRBV10-3 and TRBJ2-5; a possible D gene is TRBD2 (6 bases). CDR3 length: 13 residues. Looked up from germline, CDR1 is ENHRY and CDR2 is SYGVKD. The V and J ends lost 1 base and 3 bases respectively, with 6 bases between them. CDR3 loop: CAISEWREETQYF. The DNA read from the CDR3 is TGTGCCATCAGTGAGTGGAGGGAAGAGACCCAGTAC.

This clone appeared a few times. The chain employs TRBV10-1 and TRBJ2-3, with D hard to call. V lost 2 bases, J lost 4 bases, and 1 base lay in between. Per germline, CDR1 WNHNN and CDR2 SYGVQD (reference sequence). The CDR3 extends over 11 amino acids. This chain's CDR3 is CASSEADTQYF. The DNA of the CDR3 is TGCGCCAGCAGTGAGGCAGATACGCAGTATTTT.

The rearrangement uses TRBV19 and TRBJ2-1, with D perhaps TRBD1 or TRBD2 (5 bases each). Trimming stripped 4 bases from V and 7 bases from J, with 11 bases between. Germline V gene data show CDR1 as LNHDA and CDR2 as SQIVND (reference sequence). The CDR3 spans 13 residues. CDR3 residues: CASSTGTGNEQFF. In DNA form, the CDR3 reads TGTGCCAGTAGTACCGGGACGGGGAATGAGCAGTTCTTC.

At least ten counts were recorded for this clone. V is TRBV9 and J is TRBJ1-2; the D is unclear. V shed 0 bases and J shed 0 bases, with 9 bases lying between them. Germline loops: CDR1 SGDLS, CDR2 YYNGEE. The CDR3 has 15 amino acids. The DNA for the CDR3 is TGTGCCAGCAGCGTAGCCCCCGACACTAACTATGGCTACACCTTC. Residues: CASSVAPDTNYGYTF.

V usage is TRBV19 and J usage is TRBJ2-3, with D perhaps TRBD1 (6 bases). The germline V and J ends were trimmed by 3 bases and 1 base, with 11 bases remaining between them. CDR1 and CDR2 from the germline V gene are LNHDA and SQIVND (reference sequence). The CDR3 covers 15 residues. The CDR3 region is CASSIGRQGTDTQYF. CDR3 in DNA: TGTGCCAGTAGTATCGGTAGACAGGGCACAGATACGCAGTATTTT.

The rearrangement joins TRBV5-1 to TRBJ2-7; 11 bases are shared with TRBD2. The CDR3 loop spans 18 amino acids. The V gene end was trimmed by 0 bases and the J gene end by 0 bases; junction bases not matched to a gene: 8. CDR1 is SGHRS and CDR2 is YFSETQ in the germline V gene. The chain's CDR3 is CASSLETSGARSSYEQYF. CDR3 in DNA: TGCGCCAGCAGCTTGGAGACTAGCGGGGCCAGGAGCTCCTACGAGCAGTACTTC.

By frequency in the sample, this clone is medium-sized. Written as DNA, the CDR3 is TGTGCCAGCAGCTTAGTCTCTGGGAACTACGAGCAGTACTTC. It yields the protein CASSLVSGNYEQYF. The chain employs TRBV11-3 and TRBJ2-7; D is ambiguous. V lost 1 base, J lost 3 bases, and 10 bases lay in between. Germline CDR1 is SGHNT and CDR2 is YENEEA. This CDR3 is 14 amino acids long. The variable domain in full, completed from reference TRBV11-3 and TRBJ2-7, reads EAGVVQSPRYKIIEKKQPVAFWCNPISGHNTLYWYLQNLGQGPELLIRYENEEAVDDSQLPKDRFSAERLKGVDSTLKIQPAELGDSAVYLCASSLVSGNYEQYFGPGTRLTVT.

The chain combines TRBV6-8 with TRBJ1-1; 8 nucleotides align to TRBD1. There are 14 residues in the CDR3. CDR1 is MNHGY, CDR2 SAAAGT, per germline. V was clipped by 6 bases and J by 5 bases; unmatched bases: 8. Here the CDR3 DNA reads TGTGCCAGCAGAGGACAGGGATGGGGGACTGAAGCTTTCTTT. It specifies CASRGQGWGTEAFF.

This clone was counted ten times or more. V gene TRBV11-3 combines with J gene TRBJ1-1, with D uncertain. The CDR3 runs 15 residues. Germline V gene sequence: CDR1 SGHNT, CDR2 YENEEA. Between the trimmed V and J ends, which lost 2 bases and 4 bases, there was a span of 14 bases. The CDR3: CASSLRRDRITEAFF. The CDR3 DNA sequence: TGTGCCAGCAGCTTACGGAGGGATAGGATCACTGAAGCTTTCTTT.

The V call is TRBV28, the J call TRBJ1-2; 7 nucleotides line up with TRBD1. CDR3 length equals 15 residues. The V gene end was trimmed by 5 bases and the J gene end by 1 base; junction bases not matched to a gene: 7. Per germline, CDR1 MDHEN and CDR2 SYDVKM. CDR3 sequence reads: CASSGNRGFNYGYTF. CDR3 sequence (DNA): TGTGCCAGCAGTGGGAACAGGGGTTTTAACTATGGCTACACCTTC.

This clone occurred a few times. The rearrangement links TRBV6-8 to TRBJ2-7; no clear D. The CDR3 has 14 amino acids. Germline loops: CDR1 MNHGY, CDR2 SAAAGT. V shed 5 bases and J shed 3 bases, with 14 bases lying between them. The CDR3 region is CASSPERQYYEQYF. DNA of the CDR3: TGTGCCAGCAGTCCGGAGAGGCAATACTACGAGCAGTACTTC.

This chain links TRBV25-1 with TRBJ2-2; D unclear. V lost 4 bases and J lost 3, with 9 bases in between. The CDR3 consists of 14 residues. Per germline, CDR1 MGHDK and CDR2 SYGVNS. CDR3 sequence reads: CASSGGQDTGELFF. CDR3 nucleotide sequence: TGTGCCAGCAGTGGAGGCCAGGACACCGGGGAGCTGTTTTTT.

This clone was recorded once. This chain links TRBV5-1 with TRBJ1-2, with D possibly being TRBD1 (5 bases). V was cut by 4 bases and J by 2 bases, with 15 bases left in between. Per germline, CDR1 SGHRS and CDR2 YFSETQ. The CDR3 runs to 15 residues. CDR3 nucleotides: TGCGCCAGCAGCGGATTCCAGGGTACGAACTATGGCTACACCTTC. Residues: CASSGFQGTNYGYTF.

This clone showed up just a few times. The chain links TRBV6-8 to TRBJ2-5; TRBD2 agrees at 10 bases. Losses at the gene ends were 6 bases for V and 1 base for J; bases not matched to a gene: 5. This CDR3 is built from 15 residues. Germline CDR1 and CDR2: MNHGY and SAAAGT. In DNA form, the CDR3 reads TGTGCCAGCAGCCAAGGGACTAGCGCCCAAGAGACCCAGTACTTC. This codes for CASSQGTSAQETQYF.

This sequence joins TRBV28 and TRBJ1-5; no clear D gene. CDR1 is MDHEN, CDR2 SYDVKM, per germline. The V end lost 1 base, the J end lost 1 base, and 5 bases lay between the germline ends. This CDR3 contains 14 residues. The CDR3 DNA sequence: TGTGCCAGCAGTTTATTCGGCAGCAATCAGCCCCAGCATTTT. It encodes CASSLFGSNQPQHF. Full variable domain (missing parts from reference TRBV28 and TRBJ1-5): DVKVTQSSRYLVKRTGEKVFLECVQDMDHENMFWYRQDPGLGLRLIYFSYDVKMKEKGDIPEGYSVSREKKERFSLILESASTNQTSMYLCASSLFGSNQPQHFGDGTRLSIL.

This clone appeared a few times. This chain joins TRBV9 and TRBJ2-3; D assignment may be TRBD1 or TRBD2 (5 bases each). Trimming removed 2 bases from V and 3 bases from J, with 16 bases in between. The CDR3 extends over 16 amino acids. CDR1 is SGDLS, CDR2 YYNGEE, per germline. CDR3 coding DNA: TGTGCCAGCAGCGTTAGGGGACGGGGCACAACAGATACGCAGTATTTT. This translates into CASSVRGRGTTDTQYF.

Judged by abundance, this clone is medium-sized (0.01 to 0.1%). This chain connects TRBV11-3 to TRBJ1-1; 9 nucleotides match TRBD1. The length of the CDR3 is 14 residues. V lost 5 bases and J lost 4; bases outside the gene matches: 5. Germline CDR1 SGHNT, CDR2 YENEEA. CDR3 loop: CASSLTGGRTEAFF. In DNA, the CDR3 is TGTGCCAGCAGCCTCACAGGGGGCCGCACTGAAGCTTTCTTT.